These 3 T cell receptor beta chains came from one sample sequenced in a study of blood T cell repertoires in COVID-19. Libraries were prepared by immunoSEQ multiplex PCR; TCRdb keeps only in-frame clonotypes and omits some of them. The data contain about 150,000 clones, under 95% of them singletons. The material sequenced was peripheral blood. The receptors here all came from a man in his forties or fifties with acute or convalescent COVID-19.

This clone appeared once. The chain is built from TRBV5-5 and TRBJ2-7; 10 positions match TRBD2. The germline CDR1 and CDR2 sequences are SGHKS and YYEKEE (reference sequence). The CDR3 covers 15 residues. Trimming removed 6 bases from V and 4 bases from J; junction bases left unmatched: 10. In DNA, the CDR3 is TGTGCCAGCATCGAATCTAGCGGGAGTCTTTACGAGCAGTACTTC. This codes for CASIESSGSLYEQYF.

The CDR3 reads CASSPTAGTYNEQFF. The CDR3 nucleotides are TGTGCCAGCTCACCCACAGCGGGGACCTACAATGAGCAGTTCTTC. The chain carries TRBV18 and TRBJ2-1, with TRBD2 matching 7 bases. Germline CDR1 KGHSH, CDR2 LQKENI. Germline trimming cut 3 bases from V and 2 bases from J; bases unmatched to any gene: 4. The CDR3 consists of 15 residues.

This chain joins TRBV4-1 and TRBJ2-7, with TRBD1 matching 7 bases. V lost 3 bases to trimming and J lost 9 bases; unmatched junction nucleotides: 11. The CDR3 covers 14 residues. CDR1 and CDR2 from the germline V gene are MGHRA and YSYEKL. As DNA, the CDR3 is TGCGCCAGCAGCCAGACCGGGACAGATGGGTCGCAGTACTTC. Its protein product is CASSQTGTDGSQYF.